A selection of T cell receptor beta chains follows, all from one sample in a study of cytomegalovirus exposure and HLA in healthy donors. Generated by immunoSEQ multiplex PCR, the TCRdb table keeps only in-frame clones and is missing some. The table records 150,000 or so clones, roughly 9.7% of them present only once. What was sequenced was PBMCs. Receptors originate from a man in his fifties or sixties in good health and CMV-seronegative. The CDR3 runs from the conserved cysteine through the conserved F or W. A D gene is named only where the DNA matches it firmly. Clone size appears in some rows only: once, few, many, or a class for an expanded clone.

TRBV5-6,-,few,TRBJ2-1,TGTGCCAGCAGCTCCAGGGGTTCCTACAATGAGCAGTTCTTC,CASSSRGSYNEQFF
TRBV4-1,-,few,TRBJ2-7,TGCGCCAGCAGCCAAGACTTAGGCGGGAATCCCTACGAGCAGTACTTC,CASSQDLGGNPYEQYF
TRBV4-1,-,few,TRBJ1-5,TGCGCCAGCAGCCAAGATGGGGGCGGAAAAACAAATCAGCCCCAGCATTTT,CASSQDGGGKTNQPQHF
TRBV6-6,-,few,TRBJ2-6,TGTGCCAGCACACAGCAGGGCCTCTCTGGGGCCAACGTCCTGACTTTC,CASTQQGLSGANVLTF
TRBV10-3,-,-,TRBJ2-1,TGTGCCATCAGTGAGTCGGTTAGCGGTTCCTACAATGAGCAGTTCTTC,CAISESVSGSYNEQFF
TRBV25-1,TRBD1,-,TRBJ2-7,TGTGCCAGCAGTGAGAGTGGACAGGGGGCCTACGAGCAGTACTTC,CASSESGQGAYEQYF
TRBV9,TRBD1,few,TRBJ2-2,TGTGCCAGCAGCGCCCCGGGACAGGGTCCCCCCGGGGAGCTGTTTTTT,CASSAPGQGPPGELFF
TRBV2,-,few,TRBJ2-3,TGTGCCAGCAGTGAAGAGGGGCAGGTGATGGGAGATACGCAGTATTTT,CASSEEGQVMGDTQYF
TRBV6-1,TRBD1,few,TRBJ2-7,TGTGCCAGCAGTGAGTTGGGGGACAGGGTAAAGGTTTACTTC,CASSELGDRVKVYF
TRBV19,TRBD2,-,TRBJ2-3,TGTGCCAGTAGTATCTCGGGCGGGGGGAGAACAGATACGCAGTATTTT,CASSISGGGRTDTQYF
TRBV10-3,-,few,TRBJ2-1,TGTGCCACTGGGGGGGCCCGGAGCTCCTACAATGAGCAGTTCTTC,CATGGARSSYNEQFF
TRBV27,TRBD1,-,TRBJ2-7,TGTGCCAGCAGTTTTACCGGGACAGGGGATTCCTACGAGCAGTACTTC,CASSFTGTGDSYEQYF
TRBV6-1,-,-,TRBJ2-5,TGTGCCAGCAGTGAGGGGACTTCACTAAAGACCCAGTACTTC,CASSEGTSLKTQYF
TRBV2,-,few,TRBJ1-5,TGTGCCAGCAGGGAAAGCCGAAGCGATTATAGCAATCAGCCCCAGCATTTT,CASRESRSDYSNQPQHF
TRBV27,-,few,TRBJ1-1,TGTGCCAGCAGTTATACCAGGGAAACTGAAGCTTTCTTT,CASSYTRETEAFF
TRBV13,TRBD1,-,TRBJ1-2,TGTGCCAGCAGCTCAGGCCCAGCACAGGGGGTTGGCTACACCTTC,CASSSGPAQGVGYTF
TRBV12-5,-,few,TRBJ2-1,TGTGCTAGTGGTTTGCAGGGGGGAAATGAGCAGTTCTTC,CASGLQGGNEQFF
TRBV30,TRBD2,-,TRBJ2-7,TGTGCCTGGACGCGAGTAGCGGGGGGGAGGAGCTCCTACGAGCAGTACTTC,CAWTRVAGGRSSYEQYF
TRBV18,TRBD2,once,TRBJ2-1,TGTGCCAGCTCAGGATGGACTAGTGTTGGTAATGAGCAGTTCTTC,CASSGWTSVGNEQFF
TRBV11-3,-,few,TRBJ2-5,TGTGCCAGCAGCTTAGGGAGGGGCTTGCGAAACCAAGAGACCCAGTACTTC,CASSLGRGLRNQETQYF
TRBV6-4,TRBD2,few,TRBJ2-2,TGTGCCAGCAGTGACGATGCGGGGGGGCCCGGGGAGCTGTTTTTT,CASSDDAGGPGELFF
TRBV2,-,few,TRBJ2-2,TGTGCCAGCAGCTACTCCAATAACGGGGAGCTGTTTTTT,CASSYSNNGELFF
TRBV18,TRBD2,-,TRBJ2-3,TGTGCCAGCTCACCCTCGGGGGGAGATACGCAGTATTTT,CASSPSGGDTQYF
TRBV5-4,-,-,TRBJ2-3,TGTGCCAGCAGCTTCCCCTTGGATACGCAGTATTTT,CASSFPLDTQYF
TRBV7-8,TRBD1,few,TRBJ1-5,TGTGCCAGCAGCTCGCCCGGACAGGGGGGAGACAATCAGCCCCAGCATTTT,CASSSPGQGGDNQPQHF
TRBV7-3,-,few,TRBJ1-6,TGTGCCAGCAGCCCTGGGGGGAAACCCCTCCACTTT,CASSPGGKPLHF
TRBV5-1,-,-,TRBJ2-5,TGCGCCAGCAGCTTGGAGCCTAGCGAGGAGACCCAGTACTTC,CASSLEPSEETQYF
TRBV7-9,TRBD2,-,TRBJ2-1,TGTGCCAGCAGCAATCTAGCGGGGGGCCATAATGAGCAGTTCTTC,CASSNLAGGHNEQFF
TRBV9,TRBD1,few,TRBJ1-2,TGTGCCAGCAGCATGACACCGACAGGGGCCTATGGCTACACCTTC,CASSMTPTGAYGYTF
TRBV5-4,TRBD2,-,TRBJ2-2,TGTGCCAGCAGCCGAATTAGCGGGGAGAACACCGGGGAGCTGTTTTTT,CASSRISGENTGELFF
TRBV10-2,-,few,TRBJ2-3,TGCGCCAGCAGTGAAAGGGGGGGGTTCACAGATACGCAGTATTTT,CASSERGGFTDTQYF
TRBV7-2,-,few,TRBJ1-1,TGTGCCAGCAGCCCGGGAAGGGGGACTGAAGCTTTCTTT,CASSPGRGTEAFF
TRBV29-1,TRBD1,-,TRBJ1-2,TGCAGCGTCTCGGGACAGGGACTGCTAACCTTC,CSVSGQGLLTF
TRBV5-3,-,-,TRBJ2-1,TGTGCCAGAAGCTTTATTCCCAATGAGCAGTTCTTC,CARSFIPNEQFF
TRBV7-2,-,few,TRBJ2-1,TGTGCCAGCAGCCGAAGATCTAGCGTCGATGAGCAGTTCTTC,CASSRRSSVDEQFF
TRBV6-6,TRBD1,-,TRBJ2-1,TGTGCCAGCAGTTACTCGTCAGGGGGCAGAAATGAGCAGTTCTTC,CASSYSSGGRNEQFF
TRBV6-1,TRBD2,-,TRBJ2-2,TGTGCCAGTACTCCGGGACTAGCGAACACCGGGGAGCTGTTTTTT,CASTPGLANTGELFF
TRBV5-4,-,-,TRBJ1-1,TGTGCCAGCAGCCCCCAGGCGGGGAACACTGAAGCTTTCTTT,CASSPQAGNTEAFF
TRBV19,-,-,TRBJ2-2,TGTGCCAGTAGTATCTACGGGGGCACCGGGGAGCTGTTTTTT,CASSIYGGTGELFF
TRBV30,TRBD1,-,TRBJ2-1,TGTGCCTGGAGTTTGACAGGGGTGGACGACAATGAGCAGTTCTTC,CAWSLTGVDDNEQFF